This T cell receptor (beta chain) was identified during a study of blood T cell dynamics during melanoma immunotherapy. Study-level information: Metastatic melanoma patients received first-line pembrolizumab or nivolumab plus ipilimumab.

Generated by immunoSEQ multiplex PCR, the TCRdb table keeps only in-frame clones and is missing some. The sample carries about 16,000 clones, 70% to 90% recorded once. The CDR3 loop spans 13 amino acids. V lost 5 bases to trimming and J lost 4 bases; unmatched junction nucleotides: 0. Germline V CDR1 and CDR2: SGHTA, FQGNSA. Time point given: week 3, after first cycle of checkpoint inhibitor. The starting material was blood, obtained from a patient treated with checkpoint blockade. The clonotype was recovered from a human donor with melanoma. V and J are TRBV7-2 and TRBJ1-5, with 9 bases that match TRBD1. The CDR3 loop reads CASSGQGNQPQHF. The CDR3 DNA sequence: TGTGCCAGCAGCGGACAGGGGAATCAGCCCCAGCATTTT.